This TCR beta chain was sequenced in a study of early T cells in non-severe SARS-CoV-2 infection. Whole-study results and caveats: Private and CD4 specificities were missed by VDJdb matching, skewed to anti-spike CD8.

Unique molecular identifiers were attached to individual cDNA molecules. MiXCR, run by TCRdb on the 5' RACE reads, gives a single entry per CDR3 protein. The top ten hold 9.5% to 15% of the sample, which has roughly 80,000 distinct CDR3 sequences, roughly 10% seen once. This clonotype was counted between two and nine times. Antigen unknown. The CDR3 consists of 11 residues. V was pared by 6 bases and J by 7 bases, with 7 bases between. The material was whole blood, obtained at baseline. The TCR comes from an adult who was a healthcare worker with PCR-confirmed SARS-CoV-2 infection or an uninfected control (not recorded which). This chain connects TRBV12-3 or TRBV12-4 to TRBJ1-3; D unclear. This CDR3 is CASSSRNTIYF. In nucleotides, the CDR3 is TGTGCCAGCAGCAGCCGGAACACCATATATTTT.